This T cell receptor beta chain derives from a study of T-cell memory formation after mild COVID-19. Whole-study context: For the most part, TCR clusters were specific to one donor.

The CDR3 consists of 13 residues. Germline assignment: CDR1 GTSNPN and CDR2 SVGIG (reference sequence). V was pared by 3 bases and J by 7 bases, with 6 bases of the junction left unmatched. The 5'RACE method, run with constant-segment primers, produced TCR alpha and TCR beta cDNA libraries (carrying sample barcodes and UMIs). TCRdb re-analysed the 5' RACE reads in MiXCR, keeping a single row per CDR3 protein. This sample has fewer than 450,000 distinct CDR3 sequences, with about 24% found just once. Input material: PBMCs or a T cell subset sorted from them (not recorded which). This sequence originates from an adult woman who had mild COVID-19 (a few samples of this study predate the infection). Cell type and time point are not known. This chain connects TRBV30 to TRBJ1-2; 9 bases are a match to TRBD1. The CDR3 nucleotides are TGTGCCTGGAGACAGGGGGCCATAGGTGGCTACACCTTC. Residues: CAWRQGAIGGYTF.